This is a list of T cell receptor beta chains from one sample in a study of shared clonotypes between healthy human individuals. Here immunoSEQ multiplex PCR was the method, and the copy in TCRdb shows in-frame clones only, minus some. Counted here are 110,000 or so clones, about two thirds occurring once; the ten biggest clones make up just under 25%. The specimen sequenced was memory CD8+ T cells sorted from blood. These receptors were taken from a woman in her twenties or thirties in good health. Both conserved end residues are part of each CDR3. Fields, in order: CDR3 length, V gene, D gene, J gene, clone size, CDR3 DNA, CDR3 protein. The D gene is left open where the match is weak. Only part of the rows carry a size: once, few, many, or a class if the clone is expanded.

CDR3 length: 17
V gene: TRBV9
D gene: TRBD2
J gene: TRBJ2-1
clone size: -
CDR3 DNA: TGTGCCAGCAGCGTAGGGGCTAGCGGGAGAATAGCCAGCGAGCAGTTCTTC
CDR3 protein: CASSVGASGRIASEQFF

CDR3 length: 13
V gene: TRBV27
D gene: -
J gene: TRBJ2-7
clone size: -
CDR3 DNA: TGTGCCAGCAGTTCAACGCCAACCTACGAGCAGTACTTC
CDR3 protein: CASSSTPTYEQYF

CDR3 length: 13
V gene: TRBV6-1
D gene: -
J gene: TRBJ2-7
clone size: -
CDR3 DNA: TGTGCCAGCAACGAGCGGAGCTGGTACGAGCAGTACTTC
CDR3 protein: CASNERSWYEQYF

CDR3 length: 16
V gene: TRBV4-1
D gene: -
J gene: TRBJ2-7
clone size: -
CDR3 DNA: TGCGCCAGCAGCCCACAAGCAGGTGGACTATCCTACGAGCAGTACTTC
CDR3 protein: CASSPQAGGLSYEQYF

CDR3 length: 16
V gene: TRBV27
D gene: TRBD2
J gene: TRBJ2-3
clone size: -
CDR3 DNA: TGTGCCAGCAGTTTAAGGAGCGGGGCCAACCCAGATACGCAGTATTTT
CDR3 protein: CASSLRSGANPDTQYF

CDR3 length: 14
V gene: TRBV7-6
D gene: -
J gene: TRBJ2-7
clone size: -
CDR3 DNA: TGTGCCAGCAGCTTGGGCAGGCGGGCCTACGAGCAGTACTTC
CDR3 protein: CASSLGRRAYEQYF

CDR3 length: 15
V gene: TRBV19
D gene: TRBD1
J gene: TRBJ2-6
clone size: -
CDR3 DNA: TGTGCCAGTATACAGGGGGCATATGGGGCCAACGTCCTGACTTTC
CDR3 protein: CASIQGAYGANVLTF

CDR3 length: 12
V gene: TRBV7-9
D gene: -
J gene: TRBJ2-1
clone size: once
CDR3 DNA: TGTGCCAGCAGCTTAATTGGGGATGAGCAGTTCTTC
CDR3 protein: CASSLIGDEQFF

CDR3 length: 14
V gene: TRBV6-1
D gene: -
J gene: TRBJ2-1
clone size: -
CDR3 DNA: TGTGCCACTGCTCAGGGGTGGTCCTACAATGAGCAGTTCTTC
CDR3 protein: CATAQGWSYNEQFF

CDR3 length: 14
V gene: TRBV6-1
D gene: -
J gene: TRBJ2-7
clone size: -
CDR3 DNA: TGTGCCAGCGGGCCAGGGGCAAGTCTGGACGAGCAGTACTTC
CDR3 protein: CASGPGASLDEQYF

CDR3 length: 15
V gene: TRBV4-1
D gene: -
J gene: TRBJ1-2
clone size: few
CDR3 DNA: TGCGCCAGCAGCCAAGAAGTTTACAGGTACTATGGCTACACCTTC
CDR3 protein: CASSQEVYRYYGYTF

CDR3 length: 13
V gene: TRBV9
D gene: -
J gene: TRBJ2-5
clone size: medium-sized
CDR3 DNA: TGTGCCAGCAGCGTAGTGTTAGGAGAGACCCAGTACTTC
CDR3 protein: CASSVVLGETQYF

CDR3 length: 13
V gene: TRBV5-1
D gene: -
J gene: TRBJ1-2
clone size: -
CDR3 DNA: TGCGCCAGCAGCCGGACGGATGACTATGGCTACACCTTC
CDR3 protein: CASSRTDDYGYTF

CDR3 length: 15
V gene: TRBV15
D gene: -
J gene: TRBJ1-2
clone size: -
CDR3 DNA: TGTGCCACCAGCAGAGATCGCGGTACATCGTATGGCTACACCTTC
CDR3 protein: CATSRDRGTSYGYTF

CDR3 length: 14
V gene: TRBV19
D gene: -
J gene: TRBJ2-7
clone size: -
CDR3 DNA: TGTGCCAGTAGTATCTCGACAGAAGCCTACGAGCAGTACTTC
CDR3 protein: CASSISTEAYEQYF

CDR3 length: 15
V gene: TRBV4-1
D gene: TRBD2
J gene: TRBJ2-7
clone size: -
CDR3 DNA: TGCGCCAGCAGCCAAGGTTTCGCGGGAGCCTACGAGCAGTACTTC
CDR3 protein: CASSQGFAGAYEQYF